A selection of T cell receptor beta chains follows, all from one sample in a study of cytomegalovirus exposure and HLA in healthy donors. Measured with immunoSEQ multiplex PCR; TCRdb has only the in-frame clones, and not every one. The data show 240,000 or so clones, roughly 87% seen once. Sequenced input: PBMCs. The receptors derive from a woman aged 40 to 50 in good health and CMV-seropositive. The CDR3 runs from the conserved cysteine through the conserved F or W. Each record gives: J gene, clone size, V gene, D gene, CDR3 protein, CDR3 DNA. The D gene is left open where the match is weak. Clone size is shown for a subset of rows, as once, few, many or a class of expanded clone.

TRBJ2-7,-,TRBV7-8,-,CASSLGELSSYEQYF,TGTGCCAGCAGCTTGGGCGAATTAAGCTCCTACGAGCAGTACTTC
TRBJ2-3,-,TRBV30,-,CAWSVSSLTDTQYF,TGTGCCTGGAGTGTATCCAGTCTCACAGATACGCAGTATTTT
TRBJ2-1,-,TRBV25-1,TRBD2,CASSVGSGGAHIF,TGTGCCAGCAGTGTGGGTAGCGGGGGGGCCCATATCTTC
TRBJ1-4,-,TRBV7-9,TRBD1,CASSLLTGGDEKLFF,TGTGCCAGCAGCTTGTTGACAGGGGGCGATGAAAAACTGTTTTTT
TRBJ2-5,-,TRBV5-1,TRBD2,CASSSGLAWETQYF,TGCGCCAGCAGCTCGGGACTAGCTTGGGAGACCCAGTACTTC
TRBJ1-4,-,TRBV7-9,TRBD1,CSSSQDGTGGEKLFF,TGTTCCAGCAGTCAAGACGGGACAGGGGGTGAAAAACTGTTTTTT
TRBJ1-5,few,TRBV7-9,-,CASSFNGNQPQHF,TGTGCCAGCAGCTTTAATGGCAATCAGCCCCAGCATTTT
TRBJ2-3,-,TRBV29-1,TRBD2,CSAGLAETDTQYF,TGCAGCGCAGGACTAGCGGAGACAGATACGCAGTATTTT
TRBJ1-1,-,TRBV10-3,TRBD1,CAISEQQGATEAFF,TGTGCCATCAGTGAGCAACAGGGGGCAACTGAAGCTTTCTTT
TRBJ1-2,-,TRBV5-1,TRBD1,CASSDQGVVTF,TGCGCCAGCAGCGATCAGGGGGTAGTCACCTTC
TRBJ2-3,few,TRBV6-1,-,CASSRMTVGSDTQYF,TGTGCCAGCAGTAGAATGACAGTGGGATCCGATACGCAGTATTTT
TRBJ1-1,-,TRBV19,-,CASSITRGEAEAFF,TGTGCCAGTAGTATCACCAGGGGTGAAGCTGAAGCTTTCTTT
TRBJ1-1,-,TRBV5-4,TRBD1,CASSLGQGAPHAEAFF,TGTGCCAGCAGCTTGGGACAGGGGGCACCCCACGCTGAAGCTTTCTTT
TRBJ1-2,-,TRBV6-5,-,CASSYGGAGINYGYTF,TGTGCCAGCAGTTACGGGGGGGCGGGGATCAACTATGGCTACACCTTC
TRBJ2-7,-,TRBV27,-,CASSGHLSSYEQYF,TGTGCCAGCTCGGGACACCTCAGCTCCTACGAGCAGTACTTC
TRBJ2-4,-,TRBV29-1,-,CSVEGGGVGKNIQYF,TGCAGCGTTGAAGGTGGCGGGGTAGGCAAAAACATTCAGTACTTC
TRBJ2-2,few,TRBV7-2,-,CASSLVGGDPGELFF,TGTGCCAGCAGCTTAGTAGGGGGGGATCCCGGGGAGCTGTTTTTT
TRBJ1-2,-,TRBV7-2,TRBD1,CASSIRAGTGEYGYTF,TGTGCCAGCAGCATACGAGCCGGGACAGGGGAGTATGGCTACACCTTC
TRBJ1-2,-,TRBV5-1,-,CASSSEGGGNYGYTF,TGCGCCAGCAGCTCGGAGGGAGGAGGAAACTATGGCTACACCTTC
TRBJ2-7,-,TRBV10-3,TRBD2,CAAQGSGRAGEQYF,TGTGCCGCCCAAGGGAGCGGGAGGGCCGGCGAGCAGTACTTC
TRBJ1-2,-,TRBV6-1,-,CAISEGGHGYTF,TGTGCCATCAGTGAGGGCGGGCATGGCTACACCTTC
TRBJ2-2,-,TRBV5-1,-,CASSPGDRNTGELFF,TGCGCCAGCAGCCCAGGCGACAGGAACACCGGGGAGCTGTTTTTT
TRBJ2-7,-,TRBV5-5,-,CASSLSLTGLDYEQYF,TGTGCCAGCAGCTTGTCCCTGACAGGTTTAGATTACGAGCAGTACTTC
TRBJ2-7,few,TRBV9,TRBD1,CARAVRGQNEQYF,TGTGCCAGGGCGGTAAGGGGACAGAACGAGCAGTACTTC
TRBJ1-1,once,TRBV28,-,CASTLTMRLNTEAFF,TGTGCCAGCACCTTGACAATGCGTTTGAACACTGAAGCTTTCTTT
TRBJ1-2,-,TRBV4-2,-,CASSQGTLANYGHTF,TGTGCCAGCAGCCAAGGAACCCTAGCTAACTATGGCCACACCTTC
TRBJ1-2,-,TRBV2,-,CASSDRSTYGYTF,TGTGCCAGCAGTGACCGGTCAACCTATGGCTACACCTTC